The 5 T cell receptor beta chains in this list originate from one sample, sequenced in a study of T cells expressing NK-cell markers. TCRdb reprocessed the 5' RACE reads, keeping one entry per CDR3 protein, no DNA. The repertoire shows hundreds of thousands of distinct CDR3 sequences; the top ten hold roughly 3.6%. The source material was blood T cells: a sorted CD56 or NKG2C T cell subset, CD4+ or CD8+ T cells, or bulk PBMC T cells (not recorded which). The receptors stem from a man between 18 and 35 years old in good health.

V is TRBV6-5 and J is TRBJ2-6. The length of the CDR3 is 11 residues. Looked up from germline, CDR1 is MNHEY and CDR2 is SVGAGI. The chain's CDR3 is CASFGANVLTF.

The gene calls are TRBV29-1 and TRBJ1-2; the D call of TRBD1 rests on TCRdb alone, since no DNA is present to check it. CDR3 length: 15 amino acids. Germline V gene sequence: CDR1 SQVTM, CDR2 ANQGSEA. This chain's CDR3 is CSVDPISRQGRGYTF.

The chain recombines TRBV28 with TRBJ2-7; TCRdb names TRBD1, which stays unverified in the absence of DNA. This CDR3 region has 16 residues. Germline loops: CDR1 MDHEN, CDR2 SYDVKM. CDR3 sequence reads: CASSLRPGQTTYEQYF.

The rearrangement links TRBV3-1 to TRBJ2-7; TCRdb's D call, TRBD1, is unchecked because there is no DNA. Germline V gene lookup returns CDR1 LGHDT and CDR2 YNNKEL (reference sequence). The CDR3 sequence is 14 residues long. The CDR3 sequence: CASSPRQGGYEQYF.

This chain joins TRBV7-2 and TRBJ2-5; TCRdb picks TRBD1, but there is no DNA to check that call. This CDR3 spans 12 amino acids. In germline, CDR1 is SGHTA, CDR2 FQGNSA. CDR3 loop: CASSWDGAGQYF.